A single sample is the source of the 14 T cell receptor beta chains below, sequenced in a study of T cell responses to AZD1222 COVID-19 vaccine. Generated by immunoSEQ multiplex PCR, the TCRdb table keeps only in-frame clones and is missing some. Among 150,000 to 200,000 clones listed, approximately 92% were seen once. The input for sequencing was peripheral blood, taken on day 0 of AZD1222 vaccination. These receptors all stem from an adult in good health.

The CDR3 is CASSSQGYNSPLHF. CDR3 in DNA: TGTGCCAGCAGTTCACAGGGGTATAATTCACCCCTCCACTTT. The chain couples TRBV7-6 to TRBJ1-6; 7 nucleotides align to TRBD1. The length of the CDR3 is 14 residues. The trim removed 6 bases at V and 4 bases at J, leaving 3 bases unmatched. Germline assignment: CDR1 SGHVS and CDR2 FNYEAQ.

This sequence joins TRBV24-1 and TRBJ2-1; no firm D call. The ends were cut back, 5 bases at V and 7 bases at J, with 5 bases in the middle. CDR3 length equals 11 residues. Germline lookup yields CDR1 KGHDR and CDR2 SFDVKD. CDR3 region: CATSVGNEQFF. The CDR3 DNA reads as TGTGCCACCAGTGTTGGGAATGAGCAGTTCTTC.

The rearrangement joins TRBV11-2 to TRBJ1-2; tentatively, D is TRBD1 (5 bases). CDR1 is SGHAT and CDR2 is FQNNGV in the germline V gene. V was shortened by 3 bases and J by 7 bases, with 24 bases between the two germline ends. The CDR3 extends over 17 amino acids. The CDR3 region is CASSLGRGRRESIGYTF. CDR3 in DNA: TGTGCCAGCAGCTTGGGTCGGGGACGCAGAGAGTCGATTGGCTACACCTTC.

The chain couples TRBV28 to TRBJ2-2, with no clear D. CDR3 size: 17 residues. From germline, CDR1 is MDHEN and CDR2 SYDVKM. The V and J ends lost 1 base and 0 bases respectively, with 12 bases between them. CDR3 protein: CASSLLKRLANTGELFF. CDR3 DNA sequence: TGTGCCAGCAGTTTATTAAAGAGGCTCGCGAACACCGGGGAGCTGTTTTTT.

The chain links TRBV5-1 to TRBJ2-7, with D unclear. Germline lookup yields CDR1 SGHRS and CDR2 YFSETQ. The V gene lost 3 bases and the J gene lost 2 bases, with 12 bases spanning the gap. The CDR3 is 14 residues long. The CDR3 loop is CASSWAGSTYEQYF. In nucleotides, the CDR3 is TGCGCCAGCAGCTGGGCTGGGTCTACCTACGAGCAGTACTTC. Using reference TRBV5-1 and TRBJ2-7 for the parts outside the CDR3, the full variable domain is KAGVTQTPRYLIKTRGQQVTLSCSPISGHRSVSWYQQTPGQGLQFLFEYFSETQRNKGNFPGRFSGRQFSNSRSEMNVSTLELGDSALYLCASSWAGSTYEQYFGPGTRLTVT.

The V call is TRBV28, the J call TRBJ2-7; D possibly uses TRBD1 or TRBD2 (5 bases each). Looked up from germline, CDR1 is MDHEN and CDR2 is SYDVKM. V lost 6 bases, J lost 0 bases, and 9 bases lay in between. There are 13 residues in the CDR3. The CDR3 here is CASRGTVSYEQYF. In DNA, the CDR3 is TGTGCCAGCAGGGGGACGGTCTCCTACGAGCAGTACTTC.

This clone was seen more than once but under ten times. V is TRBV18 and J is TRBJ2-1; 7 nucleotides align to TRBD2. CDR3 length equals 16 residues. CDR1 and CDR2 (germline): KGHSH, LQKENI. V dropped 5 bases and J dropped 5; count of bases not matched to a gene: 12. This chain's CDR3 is CASSSTPGLENNEQFF. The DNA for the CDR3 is TGTGCCAGCTCATCGACGCCCGGACTAGAAAACAATGAGCAGTTCTTC.

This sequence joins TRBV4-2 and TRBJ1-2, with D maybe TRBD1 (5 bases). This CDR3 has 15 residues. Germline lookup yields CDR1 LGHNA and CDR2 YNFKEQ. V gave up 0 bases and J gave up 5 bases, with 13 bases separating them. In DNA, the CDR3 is TGTGCCAGCAGCCAAGATCAATTGGGGGGGTATGGCTACACCTTC. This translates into CASSQDQLGGYGYTF.

The DNA for the CDR3 is TGTGCCAGCACCCGGGACACATATGGCTACACCTTC. Translated: CASTRDTYGYTF. V gene TRBV12-3 or TRBV12-4 combines with J gene TRBJ1-2; tentative D call: TRBD1 (6 bases). The V end lost 7 bases, the J end lost 5 bases, and 11 bases lay between the germline ends. The CDR3 runs to 12 residues.

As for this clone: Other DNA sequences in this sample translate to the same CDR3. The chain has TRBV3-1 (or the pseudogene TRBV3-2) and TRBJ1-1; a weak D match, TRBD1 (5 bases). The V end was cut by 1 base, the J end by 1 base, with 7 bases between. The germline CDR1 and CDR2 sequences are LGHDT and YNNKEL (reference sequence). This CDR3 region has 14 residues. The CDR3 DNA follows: TGTGCCAGCAGCCAAGGGCAGGGGAACACTGAAGCTTTCTTT. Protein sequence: CASSQGQGNTEAFF.

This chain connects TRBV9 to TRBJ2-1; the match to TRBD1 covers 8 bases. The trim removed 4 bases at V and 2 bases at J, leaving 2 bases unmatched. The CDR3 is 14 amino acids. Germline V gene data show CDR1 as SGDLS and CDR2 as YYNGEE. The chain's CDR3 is CASSQGATYNEQFF. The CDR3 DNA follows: TGTGCCAGCAGCCAGGGGGCGACCTACAATGAGCAGTTCTTC. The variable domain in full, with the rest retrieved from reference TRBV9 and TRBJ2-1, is DSGVTQTPKHLITATGQRVTLRCSPRSGDLSVYWYQQSLDQGLQFLIQYYNGEERAKGNILERFSAQQFPDLHSELNLSSLELGDSALYFCASSQGATYNEQFFGPGTRLTVL.

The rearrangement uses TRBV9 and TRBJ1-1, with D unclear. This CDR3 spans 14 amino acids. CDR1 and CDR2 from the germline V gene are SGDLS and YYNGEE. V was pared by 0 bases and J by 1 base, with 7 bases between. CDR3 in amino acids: CASSVAGRNTEAFF. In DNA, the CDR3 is TGTGCCAGCAGCGTAGCTGGAAGGAACACTGAAGCTTTCTTT.

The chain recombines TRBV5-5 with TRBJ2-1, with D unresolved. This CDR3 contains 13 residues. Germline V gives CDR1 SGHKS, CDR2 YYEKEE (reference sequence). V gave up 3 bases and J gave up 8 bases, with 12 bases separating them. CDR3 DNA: TGTGCCAGCAGCTCCTCAGTTGGGTATGAGCAGTTCTTC. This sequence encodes CASSSSVGYEQFF.

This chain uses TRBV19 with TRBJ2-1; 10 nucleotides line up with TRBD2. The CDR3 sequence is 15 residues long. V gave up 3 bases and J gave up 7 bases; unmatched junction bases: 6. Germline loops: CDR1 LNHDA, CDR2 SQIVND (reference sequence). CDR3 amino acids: CASSMSAGGRNEQFF. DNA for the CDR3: TGTGCCAGTAGTATGTCAGCGGGGGGGCGGAATGAGCAGTTCTTC.